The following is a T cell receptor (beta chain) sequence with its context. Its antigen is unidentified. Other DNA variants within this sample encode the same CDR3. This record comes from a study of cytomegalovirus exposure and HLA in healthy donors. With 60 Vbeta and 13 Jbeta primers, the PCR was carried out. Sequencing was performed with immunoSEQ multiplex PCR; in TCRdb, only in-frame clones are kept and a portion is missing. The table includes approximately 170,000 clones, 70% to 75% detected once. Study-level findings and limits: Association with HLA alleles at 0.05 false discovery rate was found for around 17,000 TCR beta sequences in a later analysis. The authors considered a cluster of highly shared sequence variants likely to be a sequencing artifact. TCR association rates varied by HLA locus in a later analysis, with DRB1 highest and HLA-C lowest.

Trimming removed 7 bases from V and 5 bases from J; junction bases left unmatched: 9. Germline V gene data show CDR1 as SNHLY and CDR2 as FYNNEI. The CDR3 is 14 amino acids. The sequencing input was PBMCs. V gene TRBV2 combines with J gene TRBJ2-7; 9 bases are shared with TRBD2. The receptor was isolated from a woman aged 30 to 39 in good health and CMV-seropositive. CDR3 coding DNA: TGTGCCAGCAAAGGCGGGAGGGGGGCCCACGAGCAGTACTTC. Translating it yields CASKGGRGAHEQYF.